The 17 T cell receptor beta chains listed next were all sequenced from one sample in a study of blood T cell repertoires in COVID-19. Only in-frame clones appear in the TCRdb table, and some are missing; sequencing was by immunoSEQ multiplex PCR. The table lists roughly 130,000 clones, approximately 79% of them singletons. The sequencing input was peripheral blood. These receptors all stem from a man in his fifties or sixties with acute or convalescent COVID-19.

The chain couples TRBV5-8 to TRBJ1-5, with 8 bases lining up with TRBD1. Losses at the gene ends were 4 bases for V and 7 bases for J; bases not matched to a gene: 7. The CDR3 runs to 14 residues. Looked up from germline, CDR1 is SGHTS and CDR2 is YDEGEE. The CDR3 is CASSPRTGTQPQHF. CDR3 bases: TGTGCCAGCAGCCCCCGGACAGGGACCCAGCCCCAGCATTTT.

The CDR3: CASSTTGGWTEAFF. Here the CDR3 DNA reads TGTGCCAGCAGTACGACAGGGGGCTGGACTGAAGCTTTCTTT. V gene TRBV6-2 or TRBV6-3 combines with J gene TRBJ1-1; TRBD1 aligns across 10 bases. The V and J ends lost 5 bases and 5 bases, in that order; junction bases with no gene match: 5. CDR1 is MNHEY, CDR2 SVGEGT, per germline. CDR3 size: 14 residues.

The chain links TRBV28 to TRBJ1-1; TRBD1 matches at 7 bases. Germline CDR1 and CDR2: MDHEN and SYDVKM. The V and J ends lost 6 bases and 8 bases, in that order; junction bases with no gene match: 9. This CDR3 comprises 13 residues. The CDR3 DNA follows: TGTGCCAGCAGACCGGGACAGCCTAAAGAAGCTTTCTTT. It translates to CASRPGQPKEAFF.

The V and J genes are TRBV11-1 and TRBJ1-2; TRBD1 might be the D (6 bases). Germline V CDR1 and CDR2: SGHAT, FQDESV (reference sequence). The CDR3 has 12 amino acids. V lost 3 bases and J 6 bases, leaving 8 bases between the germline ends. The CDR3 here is CASSFRGHGYTF. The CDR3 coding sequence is TGTGCCAGCAGCTTCAGGGGTCATGGCTACACCTTC.

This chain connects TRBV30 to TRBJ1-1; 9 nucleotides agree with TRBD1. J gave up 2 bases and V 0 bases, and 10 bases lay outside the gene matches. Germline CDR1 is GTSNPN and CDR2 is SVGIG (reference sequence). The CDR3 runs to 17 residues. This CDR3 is CAWSVLWTGVRNTEAFF. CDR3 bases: TGTGCCTGGAGTGTACTCTGGACAGGGGTACGAAACACTGAAGCTTTCTTT.

CDR3 DNA: TGTGCCAGCAGCTTAGGGGAGGGAAGCACAGATACGCAGTATTTT. Its protein product is CASSLGEGSTDTQYF. The V call is TRBV7-2, the J call TRBJ2-3; the match to TRBD2 covers 7 bases. The CDR3 runs 15 residues. V gave up 1 base and J gave up 0 bases; unmatched junction bases: 1. Germline V gene data show CDR1 as SGHTA and CDR2 as FQGNSA. The full variable domain, its missing parts supplied by reference TRBV7-2 and TRBJ2-3, is GAGVSQSPSNKVTEKGKDVELRCDPISGHTALYWYRQSLGQGLEFLIYFQGNSAPDKSGLPSDRFSAERTGGSVSTLTIQRTQQEDSAVYLCASSLGEGSTDTQYFGPGTRLTVL.

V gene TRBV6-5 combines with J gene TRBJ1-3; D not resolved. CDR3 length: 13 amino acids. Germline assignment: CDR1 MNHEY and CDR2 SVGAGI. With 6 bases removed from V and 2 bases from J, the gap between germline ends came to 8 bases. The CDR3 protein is CASRLIAGNTIYF. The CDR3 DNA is TGTGCCAGCAGACTGATTGCTGGAAACACCATATATTTT.

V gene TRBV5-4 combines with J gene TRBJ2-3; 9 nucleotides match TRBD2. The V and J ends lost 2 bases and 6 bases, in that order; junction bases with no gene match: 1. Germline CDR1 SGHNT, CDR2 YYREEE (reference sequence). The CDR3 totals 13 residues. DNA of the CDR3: TGTGCCAGCAGCTTTAGCGGGAGTGATACGCAGTATTTT. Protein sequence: CASSFSGSDTQYF.

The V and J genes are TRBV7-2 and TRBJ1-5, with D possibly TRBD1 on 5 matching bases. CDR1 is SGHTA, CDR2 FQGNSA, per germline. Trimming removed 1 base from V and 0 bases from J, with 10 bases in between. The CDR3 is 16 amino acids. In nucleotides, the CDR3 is TGTGCCAGCAGCTTAGTTGGGGGGAATAGCAATCAGCCCCAGCATTTT. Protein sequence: CASSLVGGNSNQPQHF.

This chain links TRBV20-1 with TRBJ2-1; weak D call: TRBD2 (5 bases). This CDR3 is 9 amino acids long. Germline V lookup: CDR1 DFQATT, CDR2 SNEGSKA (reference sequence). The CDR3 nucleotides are TGCACCCCGGAGGTGACAAAGTTCTTC. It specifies CTPEVTKFF.

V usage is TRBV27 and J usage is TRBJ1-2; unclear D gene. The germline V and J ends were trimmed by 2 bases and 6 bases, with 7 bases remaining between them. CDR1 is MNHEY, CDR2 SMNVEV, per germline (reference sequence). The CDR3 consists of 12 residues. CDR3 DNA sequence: TGTGCCAGCAGTTTAGCCGGGAATGGCTACACCTTC. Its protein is CASSLAGNGYTF.

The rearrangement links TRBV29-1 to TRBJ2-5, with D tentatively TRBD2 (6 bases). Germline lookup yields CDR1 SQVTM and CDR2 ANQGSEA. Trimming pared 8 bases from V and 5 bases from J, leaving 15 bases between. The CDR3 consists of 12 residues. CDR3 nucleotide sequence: TGCAGCACCCTGGGGCGGGGCGAGACCCAGTACTTC. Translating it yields CSTLGRGETQYF.

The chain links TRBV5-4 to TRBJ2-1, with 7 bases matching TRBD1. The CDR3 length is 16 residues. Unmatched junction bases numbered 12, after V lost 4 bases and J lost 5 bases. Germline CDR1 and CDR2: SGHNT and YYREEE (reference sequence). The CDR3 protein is CASSPGSTGSNNEQFF. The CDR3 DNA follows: TGTGCCAGCAGCCCCGGGTCGACAGGGAGCAACAATGAGCAGTTCTTC.

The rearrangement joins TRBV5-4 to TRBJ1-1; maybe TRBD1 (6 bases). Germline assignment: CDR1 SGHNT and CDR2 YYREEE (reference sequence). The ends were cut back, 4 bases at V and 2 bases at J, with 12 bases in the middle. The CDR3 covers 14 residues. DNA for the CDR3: TGTGCCAGCAGCGCGCCGGGACAAAACACTGAAGCTTTCTTT. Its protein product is CASSAPGQNTEAFF.

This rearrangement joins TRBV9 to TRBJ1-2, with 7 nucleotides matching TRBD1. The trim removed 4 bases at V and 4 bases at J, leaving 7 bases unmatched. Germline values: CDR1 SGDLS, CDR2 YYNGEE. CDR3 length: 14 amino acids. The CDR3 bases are TGTGCCAGCAGCTGGCGGGACAGCGGCTATGGCTACACCTTC. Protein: CASSWRDSGYGYTF.

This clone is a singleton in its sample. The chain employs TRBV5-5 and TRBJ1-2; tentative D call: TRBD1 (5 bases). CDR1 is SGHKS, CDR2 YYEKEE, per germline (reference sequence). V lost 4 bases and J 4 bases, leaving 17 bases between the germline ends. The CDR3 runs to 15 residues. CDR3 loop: CASSPDIGVGYGYTF. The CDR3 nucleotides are TGTGCCAGCAGCCCCGACATAGGGGTGGGCTATGGCTACACCTTC.

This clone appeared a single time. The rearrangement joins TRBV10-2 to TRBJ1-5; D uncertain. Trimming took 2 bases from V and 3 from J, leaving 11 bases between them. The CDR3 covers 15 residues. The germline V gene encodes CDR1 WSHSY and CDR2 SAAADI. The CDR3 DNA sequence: TGCGCCAGCAGTGAGATAGAGGTCAACAATCAGCCCCAGCATTTT. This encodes CASSEIEVNNQPQHF.